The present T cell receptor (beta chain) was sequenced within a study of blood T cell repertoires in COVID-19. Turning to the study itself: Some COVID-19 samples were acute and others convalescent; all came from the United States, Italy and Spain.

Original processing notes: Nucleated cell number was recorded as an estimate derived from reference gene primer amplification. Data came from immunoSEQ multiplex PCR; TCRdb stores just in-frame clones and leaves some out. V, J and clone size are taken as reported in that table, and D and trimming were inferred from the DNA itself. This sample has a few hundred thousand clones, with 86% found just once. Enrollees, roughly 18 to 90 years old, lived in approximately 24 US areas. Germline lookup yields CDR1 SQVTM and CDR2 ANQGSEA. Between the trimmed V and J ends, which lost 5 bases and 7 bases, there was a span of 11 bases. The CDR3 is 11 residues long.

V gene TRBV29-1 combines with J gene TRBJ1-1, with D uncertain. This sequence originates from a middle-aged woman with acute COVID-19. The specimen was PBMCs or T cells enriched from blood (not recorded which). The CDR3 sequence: CSVFKAGEAFF. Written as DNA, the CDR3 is TGCAGCGTTTTTAAAGCTGGTGAAGCTTTCTTT.